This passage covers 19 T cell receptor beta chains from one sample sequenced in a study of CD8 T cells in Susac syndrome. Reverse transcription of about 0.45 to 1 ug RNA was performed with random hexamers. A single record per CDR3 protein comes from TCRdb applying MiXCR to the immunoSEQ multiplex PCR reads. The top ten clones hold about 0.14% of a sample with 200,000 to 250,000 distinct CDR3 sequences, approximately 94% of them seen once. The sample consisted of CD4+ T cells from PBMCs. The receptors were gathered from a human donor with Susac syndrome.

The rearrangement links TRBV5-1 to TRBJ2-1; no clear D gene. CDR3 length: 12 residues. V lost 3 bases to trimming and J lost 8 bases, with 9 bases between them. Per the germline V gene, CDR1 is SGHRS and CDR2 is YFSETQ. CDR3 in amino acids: CASSSDLDEQFF. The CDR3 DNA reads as TGCGCCAGCAGCTCAGACTTGGATGAGCAGTTCTTC.

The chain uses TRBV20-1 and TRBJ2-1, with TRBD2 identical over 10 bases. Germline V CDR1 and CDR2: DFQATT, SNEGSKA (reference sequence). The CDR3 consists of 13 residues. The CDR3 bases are TGCAGCCCCAGCGGGGGGGGACTGGATGAGCAGTTCTTC. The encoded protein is CSPSGGGLDEQFF.

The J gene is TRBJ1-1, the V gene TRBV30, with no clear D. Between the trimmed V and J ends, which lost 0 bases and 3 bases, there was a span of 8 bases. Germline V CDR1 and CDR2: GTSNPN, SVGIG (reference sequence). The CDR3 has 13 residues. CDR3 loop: CAWSVGLDTEAFF. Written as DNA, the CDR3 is TGTGCCTGGAGTGTAGGTCTCGACACTGAAGCTTTCTTT.

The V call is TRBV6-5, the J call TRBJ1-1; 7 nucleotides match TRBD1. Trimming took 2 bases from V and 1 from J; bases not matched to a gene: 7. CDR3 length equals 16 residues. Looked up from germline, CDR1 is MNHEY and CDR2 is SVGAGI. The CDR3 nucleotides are TGTGCCAGCAGTTACCGAGGGGGCTGGGAGAACACTGAAGCTTTCTTT. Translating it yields CASSYRGGWENTEAFF.

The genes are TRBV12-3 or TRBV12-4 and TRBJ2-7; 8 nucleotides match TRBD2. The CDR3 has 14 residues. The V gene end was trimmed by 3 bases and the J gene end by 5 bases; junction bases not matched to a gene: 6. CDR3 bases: TGTGCCAGCAGTTTCGGGGGGGCTCTTAACGAGCAGTACTTC. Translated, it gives CASSFGGALNEQYF.

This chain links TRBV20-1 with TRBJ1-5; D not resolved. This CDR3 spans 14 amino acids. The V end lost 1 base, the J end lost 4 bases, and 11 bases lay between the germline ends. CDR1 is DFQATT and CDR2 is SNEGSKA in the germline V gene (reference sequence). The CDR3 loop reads CSARATEGNQPQHF. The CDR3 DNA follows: TGCAGTGCTAGAGCCACCGAGGGTAATCAGCCCCAGCATTTT.

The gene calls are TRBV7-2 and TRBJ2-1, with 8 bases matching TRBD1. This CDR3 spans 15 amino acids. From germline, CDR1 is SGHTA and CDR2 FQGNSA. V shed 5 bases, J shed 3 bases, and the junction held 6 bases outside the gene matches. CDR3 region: CASSVQGGFYNEQFF. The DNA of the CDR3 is TGTGCCAGCAGCGTACAGGGGGGTTTCTACAATGAGCAGTTCTTC. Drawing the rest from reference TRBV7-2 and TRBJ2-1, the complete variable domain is GAGVSQSPSNKVTEKGKDVELRCDPISGHTALYWYRQSLGQGLEFLIYFQGNSAPDKSGLPSDRFSAERTGGSVSTLTIQRTQQEDSAVYLCASSVQGGFYNEQFFGPGTRLTVL.

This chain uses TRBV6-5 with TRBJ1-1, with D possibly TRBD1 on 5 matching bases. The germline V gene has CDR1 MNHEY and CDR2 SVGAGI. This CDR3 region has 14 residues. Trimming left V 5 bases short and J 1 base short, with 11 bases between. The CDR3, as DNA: TGTGCCAGCAGTGCGGTCGGGACGAACACTGAAGCTTTCTTT. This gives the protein CASSAVGTNTEAFF.

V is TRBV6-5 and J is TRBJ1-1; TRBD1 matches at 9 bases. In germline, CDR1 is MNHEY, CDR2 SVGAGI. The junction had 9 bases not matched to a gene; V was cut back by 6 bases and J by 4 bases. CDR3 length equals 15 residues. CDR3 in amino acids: CASRPPGQGGTEAFF. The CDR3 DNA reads TGTGCCAGCAGACCACCGGGACAGGGCGGCACTGAAGCTTTCTTT.

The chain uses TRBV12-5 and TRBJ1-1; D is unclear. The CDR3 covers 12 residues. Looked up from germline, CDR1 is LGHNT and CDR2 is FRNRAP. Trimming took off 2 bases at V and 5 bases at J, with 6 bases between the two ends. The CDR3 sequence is CASGLRGTEAFF. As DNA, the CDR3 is TGTGCTAGTGGTTTGAGAGGAACTGAAGCTTTCTTT.

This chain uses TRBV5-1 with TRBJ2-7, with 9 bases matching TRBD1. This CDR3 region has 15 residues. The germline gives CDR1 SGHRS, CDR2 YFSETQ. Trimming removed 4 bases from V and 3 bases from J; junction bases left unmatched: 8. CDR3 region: CASSNRDRAGYEQYF. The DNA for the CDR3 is TGCGCCAGCAGCAATCGGGACAGGGCGGGCTACGAGCAGTACTTC.

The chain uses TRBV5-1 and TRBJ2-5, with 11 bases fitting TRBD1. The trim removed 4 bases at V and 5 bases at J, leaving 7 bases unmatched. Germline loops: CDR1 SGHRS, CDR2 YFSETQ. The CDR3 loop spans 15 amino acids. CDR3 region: CASSLGTGGSETQYF. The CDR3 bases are TGCGCCAGCAGCCTCGGGACAGGGGGTTCGGAGACCCAGTACTTC.

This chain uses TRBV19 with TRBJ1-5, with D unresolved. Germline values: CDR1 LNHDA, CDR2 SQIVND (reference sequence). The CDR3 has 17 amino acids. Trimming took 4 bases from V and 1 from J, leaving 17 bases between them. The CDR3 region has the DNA TGTGCCAGTAGTAGAGAGGGTGCGACACCGAGCAATCAGCCCCAGCATTTT. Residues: CASSREGATPSNQPQHF.

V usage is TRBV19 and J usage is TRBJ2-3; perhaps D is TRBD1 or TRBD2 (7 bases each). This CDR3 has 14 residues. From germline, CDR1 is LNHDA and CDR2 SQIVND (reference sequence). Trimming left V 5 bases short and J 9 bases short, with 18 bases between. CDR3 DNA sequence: TGTGCCAGTAGTGGAAGGGGGCCGGGAGGCACGCAGTATTTT. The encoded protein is CASSGRGPGGTQYF.

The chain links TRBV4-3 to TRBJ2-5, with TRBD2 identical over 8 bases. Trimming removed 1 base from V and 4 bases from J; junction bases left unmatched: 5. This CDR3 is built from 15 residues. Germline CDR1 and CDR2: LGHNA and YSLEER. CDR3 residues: CASSQVVAGGETQYF. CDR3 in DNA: TGCGCCAGCAGCCAAGTCGTGGCGGGAGGAGAGACCCAGTACTTC.

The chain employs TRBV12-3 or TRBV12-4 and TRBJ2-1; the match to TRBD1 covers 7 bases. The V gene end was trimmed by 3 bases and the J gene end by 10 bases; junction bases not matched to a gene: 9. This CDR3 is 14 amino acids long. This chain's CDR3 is CASSLGPGQQEQFF. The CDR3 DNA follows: TGTGCCAGCAGTTTGGGTCCGGGACAGCAGGAGCAGTTCTTC.

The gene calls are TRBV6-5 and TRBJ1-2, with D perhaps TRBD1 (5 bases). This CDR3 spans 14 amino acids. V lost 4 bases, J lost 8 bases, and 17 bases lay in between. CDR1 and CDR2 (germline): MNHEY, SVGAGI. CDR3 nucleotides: TGTGCCAGCAGTTCCAGGGAGGCCCCACGAGGCTACACCTTC. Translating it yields CASSSREAPRGYTF.

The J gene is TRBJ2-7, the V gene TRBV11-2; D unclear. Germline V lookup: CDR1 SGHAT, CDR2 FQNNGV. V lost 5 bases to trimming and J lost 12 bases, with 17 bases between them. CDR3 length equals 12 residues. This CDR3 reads CASSTALHGPYF. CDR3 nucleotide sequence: TGTGCCAGCAGCACAGCTCTACATGGCCCGTACTTC.

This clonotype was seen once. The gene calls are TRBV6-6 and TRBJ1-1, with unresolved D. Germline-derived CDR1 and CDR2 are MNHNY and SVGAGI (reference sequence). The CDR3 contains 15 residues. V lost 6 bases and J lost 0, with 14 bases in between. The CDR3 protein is CASSSHSFMNTEAFF. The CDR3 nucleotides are TGTGCCAGCAGCAGCCACAGTTTCATGAACACTGAAGCTTTCTTT.